The 3 T cell receptor beta chains below come from one sample, sequenced in a study of cytomegalovirus exposure and HLA in healthy donors. The PCR was carried out with 60 Vbeta primers and 13 Jbeta primers. Here immunoSEQ multiplex PCR was the method, and the copy in TCRdb shows in-frame clones only, minus some. The data contain about 140,000 clones, less than 85% of them singletons. Sequencing was done on a sample of PBMCs. The receptors stem from a man aged 40-50 years in good health and CMV-seronegative.

This clone turned up a few times. The chain employs TRBV28 and TRBJ2-5, with D maybe TRBD1 (6 bases). This CDR3 contains 15 residues. Germline assignment: CDR1 MDHEN and CDR2 SYDVKM. V was pared by 6 bases and J by 4 bases, with 18 bases between. In DNA form, the CDR3 reads TGTGCCAGCAGCATCCAGGGGAGACTGGCAGAGACCCAGTACTTC. This codes for CASSIQGRLAETQYF.

The rearrangement joins TRBV5-1 to TRBJ2-7, with unresolved D. V was shortened by 0 bases and J by 2 bases, with 9 bases between the two germline ends. There are 14 residues in the CDR3. Per germline, CDR1 SGHRS and CDR2 YFSETQ. The CDR3 DNA reads TGCGCCAGCAGCTTGGCCAGAGACACCTACGAGCAGTACTTC. Its translation: CASSLARDTYEQYF.

DNA for the CDR3: TGTGCCAGTAGTGTAGGCCTAACCTACGAGCAGTACTTC. It yields the protein CASSVGLTYEQYF. The rearrangement links TRBV19 to TRBJ2-7; D gene ambiguous. Germline-derived CDR1 and CDR2 are LNHDA and SQIVND (reference sequence). Trimming shortened V by 5 bases and J by 2 bases, and 10 bases separated the two germline ends. The CDR3 is 13 amino acids.